This record covers a single T cell receptor beta chain. Its antigen is not known. There are 13 residues in the CDR3. Germline lookup yields CDR1 SQVTM and CDR2 ANQGSEA. UMI-tagged TRB cDNA libraries were built via 5' RACE. TCRdb processed the 5' RACE reads again and assigns one entry to each CDR3 protein, with no DNA. Its listing shows approximately 26,000 distinct CDR3 sequences. The sample is drawn from a study of CXCR3-negative and CXCR3-positive naive CD8 T cells. Study-level findings and limits: A higher hydrophobicity marked the TRB CDR3s of CXCR3-positive naive cells versus CXCR3-negative naive cells.

This receptor was obtained from a human donor in good health. Some clones in this sample may be carry-over from other donors' samples. The V call is TRBV29-1, the J call TRBJ2-1; TCRdb proposes TRBD1, but this gene call is untestable without DNA. Sequencing was performed on naive CXCR3- CD8+ T cells from blood. Subset indicated: CD45RO-CCR7+CD27+CD95- naive CD8+ T cells lacking CXCR3 (TNR3-). The CDR3 sequence is CSVASDSSNEQFF.